This T cell receptor (beta chain) was observed in a study of monozygotic twins with inflammatory bowel disease. This CDR3 comprises 12 residues. The germline CDR1 and CDR2 sequences are DFQATT and SNEGSKA (reference sequence). Details on this clonotype: What it binds is not known.

The blood volume drawn from each donor was around 2.5 ml. Study results and caveats: Clonotype overlap with others was lower in IBD patients than in healthy twins, a difference that was greatest with disease activity. Backing was not found for a single strong signal or clonotype associated with IBD.

Amplification of TCRalpha and TCRbeta cDNA involved two nested PCRs that ran for approximately 16 and 10 cycles. From its re-call of the 5' RACE reads, TCRdb lists each CDR3 protein once, without DNA. Its table records some 450,000 distinct CDR3 sequences. This sequence joins TRBV20-1 and TRBJ2-5; TCRdb indicates TRBD1, and absent DNA this call remains unverified. The receptor was isolated from a human donor with ulcerative colitis or Crohn's disease, or a healthy co-twin of an affected twin (not recorded which). Material: blood. CDR3 residues: CSARTGEETQYF.